This T cell receptor (beta chain) was profiled in a study of blood T cell repertoires in COVID-19. Study overall: Both acute and convalescent COVID-19 samples were obtained from the United States, Italy and Spain. PBMCs, B-cell-depleted T cells, or T cells were the source of the cDNA or gDNA that made up the material.

Original processing notes: Reference gene primer amplification in the assay estimated nucleated cell counts. TCRdb keeps only in-frame clones here, not all; method: immunoSEQ multiplex PCR. V and J calls and clone size are copied from that table; D and trimming were computed from the DNA. The top ten clones hold approximately 6.6% of a sample with roughly 51,000 clones, roughly nine tenths of them seen once. V lost 4 bases and J lost 1, with 17 bases in between. The CDR3 spans 16 residues. The V gene's germline CDR1 is GTSNPN and CDR2 SVGIG (reference sequence). This TCR derives from a woman in her sixties or seventies with active or convalescent COVID-19. The sample was peripheral blood. The genes are TRBV30 and TRBJ1-5; D is perhaps TRBD1 (6 bases). The CDR3, as DNA: TGTGCCTGGACCCGAGAGGGGGGGATGAGCAATCAGCCCCAGCATTTT. The encoded protein is CAWTREGGMSNQPQHF.